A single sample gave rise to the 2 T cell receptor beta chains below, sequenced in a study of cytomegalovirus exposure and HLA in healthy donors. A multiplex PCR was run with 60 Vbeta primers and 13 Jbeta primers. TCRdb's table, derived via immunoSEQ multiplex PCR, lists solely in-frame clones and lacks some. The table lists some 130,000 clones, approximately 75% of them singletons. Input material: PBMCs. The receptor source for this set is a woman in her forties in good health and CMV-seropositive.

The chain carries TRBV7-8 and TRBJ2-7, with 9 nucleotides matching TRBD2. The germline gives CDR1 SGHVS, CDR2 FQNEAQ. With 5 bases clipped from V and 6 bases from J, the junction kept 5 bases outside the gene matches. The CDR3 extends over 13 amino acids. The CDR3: CASSRRTSVEQYF. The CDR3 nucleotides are TGTGCCAGCAGCCGCCGGACTAGCGTCGAGCAGTACTTC. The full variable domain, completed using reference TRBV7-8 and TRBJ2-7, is GAGVSQSPRYKVAKRGQDVALRCDPISGHVSLFWYQQALGQGPEFLTYFQNEAQLDKSGLPSDRFFAERPEGSVSTLKIQRTQQEDSAVYLCASSRRTSVEQYFGPGTRLTVT.

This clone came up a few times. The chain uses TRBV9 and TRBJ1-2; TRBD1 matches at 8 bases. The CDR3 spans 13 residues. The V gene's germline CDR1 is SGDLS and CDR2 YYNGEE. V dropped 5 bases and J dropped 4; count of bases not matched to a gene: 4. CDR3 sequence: CASSEGQVYGYTF. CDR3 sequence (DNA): TGTGCCAGCAGTGAGGGACAGGTCTATGGCTACACCTTC. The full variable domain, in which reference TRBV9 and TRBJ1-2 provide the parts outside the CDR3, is DSGVTQTPKHLITATGQRVTLRCSPRSGDLSVYWYQQSLDQGLQFLIQYYNGEERAKGNILERFSAQQFPDLHSELNLSSLELGDSALYFCASSEGQVYGYTFGSGTRLTVV.